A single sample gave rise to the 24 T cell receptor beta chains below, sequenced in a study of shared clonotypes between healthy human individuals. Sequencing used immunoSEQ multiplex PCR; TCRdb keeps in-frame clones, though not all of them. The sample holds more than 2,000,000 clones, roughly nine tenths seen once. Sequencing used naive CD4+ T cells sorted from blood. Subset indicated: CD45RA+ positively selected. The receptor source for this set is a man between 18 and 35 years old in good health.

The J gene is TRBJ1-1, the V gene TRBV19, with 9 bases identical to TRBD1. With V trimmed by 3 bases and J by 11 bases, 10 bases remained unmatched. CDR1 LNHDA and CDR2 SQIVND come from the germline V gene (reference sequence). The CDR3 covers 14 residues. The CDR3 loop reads CASSMWTGVDEAFF. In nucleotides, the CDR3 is TGTGCCAGTAGTATGTGGACAGGGGTGGATGAGGCTTTCTTT.

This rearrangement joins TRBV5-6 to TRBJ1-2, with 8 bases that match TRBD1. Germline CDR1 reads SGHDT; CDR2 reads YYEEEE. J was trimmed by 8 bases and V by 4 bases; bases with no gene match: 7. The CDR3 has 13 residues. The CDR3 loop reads CASSVGQGGGYTF. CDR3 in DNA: TGTGCCAGCAGCGTAGGACAGGGCGGCGGCTACACCTTC.

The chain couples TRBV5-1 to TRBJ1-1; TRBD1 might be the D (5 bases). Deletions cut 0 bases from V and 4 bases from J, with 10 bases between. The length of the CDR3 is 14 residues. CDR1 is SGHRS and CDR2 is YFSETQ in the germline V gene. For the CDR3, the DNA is TGCGCCAGCAGCTTGGGGCAGGGACTCACTGAAGCTTTCTTT. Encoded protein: CASSLGQGLTEAFF.

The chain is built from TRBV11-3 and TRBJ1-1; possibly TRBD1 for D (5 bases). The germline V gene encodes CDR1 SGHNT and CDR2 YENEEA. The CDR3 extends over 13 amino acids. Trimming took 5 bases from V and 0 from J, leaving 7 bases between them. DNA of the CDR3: TGTGCCAGCAGCCCCAGGGTGAACACTGAAGCTTTCTTT. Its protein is CASSPRVNTEAFF.

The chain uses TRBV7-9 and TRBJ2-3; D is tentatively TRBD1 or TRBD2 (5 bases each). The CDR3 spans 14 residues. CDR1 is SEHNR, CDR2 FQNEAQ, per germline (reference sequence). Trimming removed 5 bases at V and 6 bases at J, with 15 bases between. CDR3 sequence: CASSPGTVWDTQYF. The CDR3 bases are TGTGCCAGCAGCCCCGGGACGGTTTGGGATACGCAGTATTTT.

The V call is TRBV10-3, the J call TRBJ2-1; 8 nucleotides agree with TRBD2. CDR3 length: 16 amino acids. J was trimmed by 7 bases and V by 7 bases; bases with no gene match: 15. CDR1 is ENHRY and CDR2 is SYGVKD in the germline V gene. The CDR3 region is CAINGGQREKWNEQFF. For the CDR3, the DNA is TGTGCCATCAACGGAGGGCAGCGGGAGAAGTGGAATGAGCAGTTCTTC.

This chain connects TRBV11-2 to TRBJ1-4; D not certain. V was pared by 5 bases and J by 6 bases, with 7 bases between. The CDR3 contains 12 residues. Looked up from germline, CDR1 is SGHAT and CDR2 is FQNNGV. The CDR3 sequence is CASSLNHEKLFF. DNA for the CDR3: TGTGCCAGCAGCCTCAACCATGAAAAACTGTTTTTT. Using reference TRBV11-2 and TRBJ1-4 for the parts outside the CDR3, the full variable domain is EAGVAQSPRYKIIEKRQSVAFWCNPISGHATLYWYQQILGQGPKLLIQFQNNGVVDDSQLPKDRFSAERLKGVDSTLKIQPAKLEDSAVYLCASSLNHEKLFFGSGTQLSVL.

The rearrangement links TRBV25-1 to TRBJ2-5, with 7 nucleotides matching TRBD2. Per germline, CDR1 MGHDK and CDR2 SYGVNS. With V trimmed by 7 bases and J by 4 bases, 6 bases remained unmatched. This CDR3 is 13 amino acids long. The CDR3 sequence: CASTSWGGETQYF. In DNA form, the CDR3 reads TGTGCCAGCACCTCCTGGGGGGGAGAGACCCAGTACTTC. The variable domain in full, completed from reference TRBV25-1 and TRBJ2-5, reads EADIYQTPRYLVIGTGKKITLECSQTMGHDKMYWYQQDPGMELHLIHYSYGVNSTEKGDLSSESTVSRIRTEHFPLTLESARPSHTSQYLCASTSWGGETQYFGPGTRLLVL.

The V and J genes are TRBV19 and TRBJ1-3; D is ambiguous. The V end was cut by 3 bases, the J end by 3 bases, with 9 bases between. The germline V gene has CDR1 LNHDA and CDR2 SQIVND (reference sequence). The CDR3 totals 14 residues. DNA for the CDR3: TGTGCCAGTAGTATCCCTCCGGGTGGAAACACCATATATTTT. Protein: CASSIPPGGNTIYF.

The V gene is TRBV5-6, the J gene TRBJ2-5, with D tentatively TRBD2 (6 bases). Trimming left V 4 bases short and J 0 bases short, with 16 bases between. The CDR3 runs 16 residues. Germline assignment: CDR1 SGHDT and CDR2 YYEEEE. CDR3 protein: CASSGTSSVYQETQYF. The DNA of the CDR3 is TGTGCCAGCAGCGGAACTAGCTCCGTGTACCAAGAGACCCAGTACTTC. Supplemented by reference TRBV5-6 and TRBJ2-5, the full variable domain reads DAGVTQSPTHLIKTRGQQVTLRCSPKSGHDTVSWYQQALGQGPQFIFQYYEEEERQRGNFPDRFSGHQFPNYSSELNVNALLLGDSALYLCASSGTSSVYQETQYFGPGTRLLVL.

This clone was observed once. The CDR3 loop is CASCPRDQDTYEQYF. As DNA, the CDR3 is TGTGCCAGCTGCCCCCGTGATCAGGACACCTACGAGCAGTACTTC. The genes are TRBV5-6 and TRBJ2-7; D is possibly TRBD1 (5 bases). CDR3 length: 15 residues. Trimming stripped 7 bases from V and 2 bases from J, with 19 bases between. Per germline, CDR1 SGHDT and CDR2 YYEEEE.

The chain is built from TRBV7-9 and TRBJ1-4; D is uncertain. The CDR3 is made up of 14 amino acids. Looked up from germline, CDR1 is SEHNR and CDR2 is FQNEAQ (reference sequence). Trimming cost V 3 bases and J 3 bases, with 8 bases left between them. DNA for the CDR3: TGTGCCAGCAGCTTGTCAGCGTCTAATGAAAAACTGTTTTTT. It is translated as CASSLSASNEKLFF.

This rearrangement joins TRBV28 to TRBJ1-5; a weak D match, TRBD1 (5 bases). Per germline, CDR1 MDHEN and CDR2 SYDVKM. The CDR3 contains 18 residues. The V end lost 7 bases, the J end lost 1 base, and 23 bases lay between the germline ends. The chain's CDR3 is CASNFVTFRDRSNQPQHF. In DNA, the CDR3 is TGTGCCAGCAACTTTGTAACTTTCAGGGATAGGAGCAATCAGCCCCAGCATTTT. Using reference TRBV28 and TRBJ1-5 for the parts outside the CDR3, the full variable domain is DVKVTQSSRYLVKRTGEKVFLECVQDMDHENMFWYRQDPGLGLRLIYFSYDVKMKEKGDIPEGYSVSREKKERFSLILESASTNQTSMYLCASNFVTFRDRSNQPQHFGDGTRLSIL.

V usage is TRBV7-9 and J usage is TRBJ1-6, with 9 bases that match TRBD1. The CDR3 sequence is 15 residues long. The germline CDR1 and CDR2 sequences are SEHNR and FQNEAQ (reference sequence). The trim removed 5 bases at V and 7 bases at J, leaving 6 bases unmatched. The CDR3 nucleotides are TGTGCCAGCAGCCCCGGGACAGGGTTGAATTCACCCCTCCACTTT. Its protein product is CASSPGTGLNSPLHF.

The CDR3 DNA reads as TGTGCCAGCAGCTTAGGGATATGGGACATTAACACCGGGGAGCTGTTTTTT. Amino acid sequence: CASSLGIWDINTGELFF. The genes are TRBV11-2 and TRBJ2-2, with D possibly being TRBD1 (6 bases). Trimming pared 1 base from V and 2 bases from J, leaving 14 bases between. The germline V gene has CDR1 SGHAT and CDR2 FQNNGV. CDR3 length: 17 residues.

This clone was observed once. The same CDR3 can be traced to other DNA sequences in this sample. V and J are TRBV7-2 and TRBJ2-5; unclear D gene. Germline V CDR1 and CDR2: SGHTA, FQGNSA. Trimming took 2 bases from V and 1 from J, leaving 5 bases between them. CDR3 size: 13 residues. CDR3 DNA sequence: TGTGCCAGCAGCTTAAGTTCCCAAGAGACCCAGTACTTC. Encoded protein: CASSLSSQETQYF.

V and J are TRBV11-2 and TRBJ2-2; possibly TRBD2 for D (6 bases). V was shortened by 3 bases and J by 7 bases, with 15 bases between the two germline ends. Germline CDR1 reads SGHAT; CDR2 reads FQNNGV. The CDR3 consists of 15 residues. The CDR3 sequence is CASSFRRRRDGELFF. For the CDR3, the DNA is TGTGCCAGCAGCTTTCGCAGGAGGAGGGACGGGGAGCTGTTTTTT.

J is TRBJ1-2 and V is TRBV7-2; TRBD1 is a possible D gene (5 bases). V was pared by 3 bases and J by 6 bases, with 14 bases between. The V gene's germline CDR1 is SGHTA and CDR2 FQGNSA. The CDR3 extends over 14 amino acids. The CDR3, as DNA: TGTGCCAGCAGCTTTGGGGGGAAATGGGATGGCTACACCTTC. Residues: CASSFGGKWDGYTF. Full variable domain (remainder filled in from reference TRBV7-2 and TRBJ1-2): GAGVSQSPSNKVTEKGKDVELRCDPISGHTALYWYRQSLGQGLEFLIYFQGNSAPDKSGLPSDRFSAERTGGSVSTLTIQRTQQEDSAVYLCASSFGGKWDGYTFGSGTRLTVV.

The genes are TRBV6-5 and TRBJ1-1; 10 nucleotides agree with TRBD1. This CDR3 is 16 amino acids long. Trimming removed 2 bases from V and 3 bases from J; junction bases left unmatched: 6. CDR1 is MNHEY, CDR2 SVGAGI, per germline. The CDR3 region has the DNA TGTGCCAGCAGTTACGCCGACGGGACAGGGGACACTGAAGCTTTCTTT. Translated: CASSYADGTGDTEAFF.

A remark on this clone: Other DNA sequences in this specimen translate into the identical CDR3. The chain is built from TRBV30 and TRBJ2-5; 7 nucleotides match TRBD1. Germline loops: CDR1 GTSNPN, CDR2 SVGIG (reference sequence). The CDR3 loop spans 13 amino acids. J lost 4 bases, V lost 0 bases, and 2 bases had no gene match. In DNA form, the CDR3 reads TGTGCCTGGAGTGTAGGGGGCACAGAGACCCAGTACTTC. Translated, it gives CAWSVGGTETQYF.

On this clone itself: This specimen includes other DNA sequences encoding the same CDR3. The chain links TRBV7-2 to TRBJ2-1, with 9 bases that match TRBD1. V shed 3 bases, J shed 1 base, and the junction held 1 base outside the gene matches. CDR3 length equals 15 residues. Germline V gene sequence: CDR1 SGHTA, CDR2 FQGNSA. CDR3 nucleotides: TGTGCCAGCAGCTTGGACAGGGGATCCTACAATGAGCAGTTCTTC. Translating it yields CASSLDRGSYNEQFF.

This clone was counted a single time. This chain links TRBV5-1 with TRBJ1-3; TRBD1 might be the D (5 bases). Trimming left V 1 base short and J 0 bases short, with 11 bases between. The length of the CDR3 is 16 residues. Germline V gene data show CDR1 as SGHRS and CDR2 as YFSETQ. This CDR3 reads CASSLQLTDSGNTIYF. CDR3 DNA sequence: TGCGCCAGCAGCTTGCAATTGACAGACTCTGGAAACACCATATATTTT.

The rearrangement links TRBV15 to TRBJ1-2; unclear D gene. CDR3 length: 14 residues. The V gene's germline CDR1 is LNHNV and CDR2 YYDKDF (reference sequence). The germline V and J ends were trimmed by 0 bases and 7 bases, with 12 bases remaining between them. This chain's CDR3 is CATSREGTGPGYTF. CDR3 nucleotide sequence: TGTGCCACCAGCAGAGAAGGTACTGGGCCTGGCTACACCTTC.

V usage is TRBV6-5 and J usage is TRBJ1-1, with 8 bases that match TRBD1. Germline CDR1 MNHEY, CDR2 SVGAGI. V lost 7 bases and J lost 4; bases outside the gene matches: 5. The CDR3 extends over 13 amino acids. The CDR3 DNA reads TGTGCCAGCAACCCGACAGGGGCCACTGAAGCTTTCTTT. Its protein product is CASNPTGATEAFF.